This entry concerns a single TCR beta chain. The sample originates from a study of cytomegalovirus exposure and HLA in healthy donors. The CDR3 is made up of 15 amino acids. CDR1 and CDR2 from the germline V gene are SGHRS and YFSETQ. Trimming left V 4 bases short and J 0 bases short, with 12 bases between. The primer mix had 60 Vbeta and 13 Jbeta primers. Assay: immunoSEQ multiplex PCR; the TCRdb copy retains only in-frame clones and omits some. The listing contains tens of thousands of clones. The chain is built from TRBV5-1 and TRBJ2-3, with D maybe TRBD1 (6 bases). The sample comprised PBMCs. The TCR sequence derives from a man aged 30 to 39 in good health and CMV-seronegative. The CDR3 reads CASSPGHTSTDTQYF. In DNA form, the CDR3 reads TGCGCCAGCAGCCCGGGACATACCAGCACAGATACGCAGTATTTT. The full variable domain, rest sourced from reference TRBV5-1 and TRBJ2-3, is KAGVTQTPRYLIKTRGQQVTLSCSPISGHRSVSWYQQTPGQGLQFLFEYFSETQRNKGNFPGRFSGRQFSNSRSEMNVSTLELGDSALYLCASSPGHTSTDTQYFGPGTRLTVL.